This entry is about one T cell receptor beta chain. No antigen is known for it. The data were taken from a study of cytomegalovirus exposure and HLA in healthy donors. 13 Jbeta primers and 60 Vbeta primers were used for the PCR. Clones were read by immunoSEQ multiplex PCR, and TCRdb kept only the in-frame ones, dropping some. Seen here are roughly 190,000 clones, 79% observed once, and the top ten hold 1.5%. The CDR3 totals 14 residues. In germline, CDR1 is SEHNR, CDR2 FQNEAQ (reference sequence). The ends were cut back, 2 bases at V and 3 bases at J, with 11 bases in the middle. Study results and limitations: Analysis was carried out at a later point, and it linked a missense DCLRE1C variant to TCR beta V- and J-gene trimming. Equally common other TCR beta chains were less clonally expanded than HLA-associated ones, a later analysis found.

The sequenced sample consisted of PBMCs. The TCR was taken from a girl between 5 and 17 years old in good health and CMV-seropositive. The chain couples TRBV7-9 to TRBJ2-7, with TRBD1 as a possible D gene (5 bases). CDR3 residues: CASSLTGDLYEQYF. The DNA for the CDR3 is TGTGCCAGCAGCTTAACAGGCGATCTCTACGAGCAGTACTTC.